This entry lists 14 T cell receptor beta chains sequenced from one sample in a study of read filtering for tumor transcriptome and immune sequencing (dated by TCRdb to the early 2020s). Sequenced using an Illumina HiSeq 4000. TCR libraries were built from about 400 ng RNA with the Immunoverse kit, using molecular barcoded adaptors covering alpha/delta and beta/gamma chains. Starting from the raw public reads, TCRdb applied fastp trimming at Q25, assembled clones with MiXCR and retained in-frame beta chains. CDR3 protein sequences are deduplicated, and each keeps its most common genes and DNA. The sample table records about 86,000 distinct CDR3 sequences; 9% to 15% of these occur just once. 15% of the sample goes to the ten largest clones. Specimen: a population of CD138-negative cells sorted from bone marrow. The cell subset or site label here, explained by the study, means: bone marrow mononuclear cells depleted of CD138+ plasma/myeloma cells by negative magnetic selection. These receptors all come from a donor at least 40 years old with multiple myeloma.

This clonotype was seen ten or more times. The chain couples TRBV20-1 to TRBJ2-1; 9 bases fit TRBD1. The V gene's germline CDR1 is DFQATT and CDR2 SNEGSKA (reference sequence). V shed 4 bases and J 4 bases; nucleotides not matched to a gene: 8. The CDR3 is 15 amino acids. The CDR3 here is CSATPGTGKYNEQFF. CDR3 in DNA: TGCAGTGCTACCCCCGGGACAGGGAAATACAATGAGCAGTTCTTC.

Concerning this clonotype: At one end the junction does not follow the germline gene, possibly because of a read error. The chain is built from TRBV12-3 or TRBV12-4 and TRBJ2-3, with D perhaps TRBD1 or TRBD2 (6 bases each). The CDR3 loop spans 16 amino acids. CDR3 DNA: TGTGCCAGCAGTTCGTTGCTCGGGGGCAGCACAGATGCGCAGTATTTT. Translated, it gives CASSSLLGGSTDAQYF.

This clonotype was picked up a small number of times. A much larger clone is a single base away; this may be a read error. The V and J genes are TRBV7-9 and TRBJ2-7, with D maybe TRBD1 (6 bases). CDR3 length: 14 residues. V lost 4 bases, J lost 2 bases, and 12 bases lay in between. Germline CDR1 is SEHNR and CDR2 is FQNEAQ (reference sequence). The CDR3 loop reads CASSSGEIPYEQYF. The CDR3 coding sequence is TGTGCCAGCAGCTCAGGGGAGATCCCCTACGAGCAGTACTTC.

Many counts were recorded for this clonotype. The CDR3 loop is CASSLAGGSYNEQFF. As DNA, the CDR3 is TGTGCCAGCAGCCTAGCGGGAGGCTCCTACAATGAGCAGTTCTTC. V usage is TRBV27 and J usage is TRBJ2-1; TRBD2 aligns across 11 bases. The CDR3 contains 15 residues. Germline CDR1 is MNHEY and CDR2 is SMNVEV (reference sequence). V trimming: 6 bases; J trimming: 0 bases; junction bases outside the gene matches: 1.

The CDR3 DNA sequence: TGTGCCAGCAGCCCTCTAGCGGGAGGGTCGGCTGAGCAGTTCTTC. This sequence encodes CASSPLAGGSAEQFF. The rearrangement links TRBV11-2 to TRBJ2-1, with TRBD2 identical over 12 bases. The CDR3 totals 15 residues. Trimming at V came to 5 bases and at J to 9 bases, leaving 8 bases not matched to a gene. The V gene's germline CDR1 is SGHAT and CDR2 FQNNGV.

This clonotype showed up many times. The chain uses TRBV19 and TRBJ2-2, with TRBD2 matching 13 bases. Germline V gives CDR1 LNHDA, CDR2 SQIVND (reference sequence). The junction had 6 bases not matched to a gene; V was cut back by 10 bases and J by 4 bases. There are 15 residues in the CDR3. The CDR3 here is CATSGTSGTTGELFF. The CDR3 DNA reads TGTGCCACCTCCGGGACTAGCGGGACCACCGGGGAGCTGTTTTTT.

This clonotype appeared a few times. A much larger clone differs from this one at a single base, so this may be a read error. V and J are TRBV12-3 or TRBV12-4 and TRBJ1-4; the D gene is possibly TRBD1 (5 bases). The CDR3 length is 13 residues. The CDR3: CASRGPTNDKLFF. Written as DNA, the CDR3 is TGTGCCAGCAGGGGACCAACTAATGATAAACTGTTTTTT.

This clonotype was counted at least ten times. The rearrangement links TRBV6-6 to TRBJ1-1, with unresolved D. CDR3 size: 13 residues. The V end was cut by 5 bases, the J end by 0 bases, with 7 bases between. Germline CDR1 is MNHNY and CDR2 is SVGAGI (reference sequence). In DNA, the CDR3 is TGTGCCAGCAGTCCATTAATGAACACTGAAGCTTTCTTT. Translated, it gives CASSPLMNTEAFF.

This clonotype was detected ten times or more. The CDR3 nucleotides read TGTGCCAGTAGTCGTGACGGGACGGTCACCCAGTACTTC. Translating gives CASSRDGTVTQYF. The chain combines TRBV19 with TRBJ2-5, with D perhaps being TRBD1 or TRBD2 (5 bases each). Deletions cut 5 bases from V and 8 bases from J, with 15 bases between. The CDR3 is 13 residues long. Germline V CDR1 and CDR2: LNHDA, SQIVND (reference sequence).

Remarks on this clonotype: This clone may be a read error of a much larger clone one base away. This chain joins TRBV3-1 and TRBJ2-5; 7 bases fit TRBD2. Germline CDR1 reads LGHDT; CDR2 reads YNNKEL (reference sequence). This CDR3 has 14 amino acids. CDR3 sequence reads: CACSPRTGGETQYF. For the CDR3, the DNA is TGTGCCTGCAGCCCTCGGACGGGGGGAGAGACCCAGTACTTC.

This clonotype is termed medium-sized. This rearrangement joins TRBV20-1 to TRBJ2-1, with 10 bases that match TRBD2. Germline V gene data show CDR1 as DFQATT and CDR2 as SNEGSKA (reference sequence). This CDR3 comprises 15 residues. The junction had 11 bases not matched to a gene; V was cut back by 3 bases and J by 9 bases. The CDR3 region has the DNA TGCAGTGCTAGCTCTGCTAGCGGGAGAGCGGGTGAGCAGTTCTTC. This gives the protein CSASSASGRAGEQFF.

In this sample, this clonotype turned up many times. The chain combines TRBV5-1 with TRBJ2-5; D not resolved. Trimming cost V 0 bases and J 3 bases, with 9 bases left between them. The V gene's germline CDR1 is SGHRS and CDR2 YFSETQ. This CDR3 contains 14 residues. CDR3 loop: CASSLVLSKETQYF. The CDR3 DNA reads TGCGCCAGCAGCTTGGTGCTCTCTAAAGAGACCCAGTACTTC.

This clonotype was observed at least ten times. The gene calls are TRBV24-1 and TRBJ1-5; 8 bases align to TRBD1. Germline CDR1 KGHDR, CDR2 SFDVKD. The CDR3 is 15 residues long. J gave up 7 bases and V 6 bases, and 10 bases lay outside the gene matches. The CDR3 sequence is CATSTGTGVGQPQHF. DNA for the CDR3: TGTGCCACCAGTACCGGGACAGGAGTGGGGCAGCCCCAGCATTTT.

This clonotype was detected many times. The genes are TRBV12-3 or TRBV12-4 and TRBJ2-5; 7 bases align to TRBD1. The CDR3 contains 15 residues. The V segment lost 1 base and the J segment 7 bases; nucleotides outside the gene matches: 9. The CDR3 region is CASSLGGRGFGTQYF. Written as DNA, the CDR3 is TGTGCCAGCAGTTTAGGGGGCAGGGGGTTCGGGACCCAGTACTTC.